These T cell receptor beta chains were read from a single sample in a study of CXCR3-negative and CXCR3-positive naive CD8 T cells. TCRdb reprocessed the 5' RACE reads, with one entry per CDR3 protein and no DNA. Recorded for this sample: about 40,000 distinct CDR3 sequences. The sequencing input was memory CD8+ T cells from blood. All receptors derive from a human donor in good health. Some clones in this sample may be carry-over from other donors' samples. The CDR3 runs from the conserved cysteine through the conserved F or W. Fields, in order: J gene, V gene, CDR3 protein.

>TRBJ2-7|TRBV28
CASSFQGRPYEQYF
>TRBJ2-1|TRBV2
CASKASGSYSYNEQFF
>TRBJ1-2|TRBV27
CASRTGQSYGYTF
>TRBJ2-1|TRBV6-5
CASSYYRDEQFF
>TRBJ2-7|TRBV27
CASSLSDSSRGEQYF
>TRBJ1-4|TRBV29-1
CSVGDRNEKLFF
>TRBJ2-2|TRBV29-1
CSVMGYTGELFF
>TRBJ2-7|TRBV5-1
CASSGGTSSYEQYF
>TRBJ2-7|TRBV29-1
CSVEQTPYEQYF
>TRBJ2-4|TRBV9
CASSAGLAGRNIQYF
>TRBJ2-7|TRBV20-1
CSASMATGGTEQYF
>TRBJ2-7|TRBV12-3/TRBV12-4
CASGASLGTEQYF
>TRBJ1-1|TRBV19
CASSIFSGDTEAFF
>TRBJ2-5|TRBV12-3/TRBV12-4
CASSSPGVSQETQYF
>TRBJ2-1|TRBV25-1
CASSVTSGGDNEQFF
>TRBJ1-1|TRBV10-3
CAITLGTEAFF
>TRBJ2-2|TRBV4-1
CASSQGENTGELFF
>TRBJ2-7|TRBV2
CASNLAQTYEQYF
>TRBJ2-5|TRBV28
CASLANWETQYF
>TRBJ1-5|TRBV27
CASSPQGSNQPQHF
>TRBJ1-1|TRBV7-2
CASSLWTGYTEAFF
>TRBJ2-3|TRBV6-1
CASSEYSAGDTQYF
>TRBJ2-3|TRBV29-1
CSVVPSGSLDTQYF
>TRBJ1-5|TRBV7-9
CASSLGGRGSNQPQHF
>TRBJ2-1|TRBV21-1
CASSKGVSGHEQFF
>TRBJ2-2|TRBV12-3/TRBV12-4
CASTVTLYTGELFF
>TRBJ2-5|TRBV7-7
CASSPRGDMEETQYF
>TRBJ2-7|TRBV20-1
CSATPRTGSYEQYF
>TRBJ2-2|TRBV29-1
CSVEDPTVSGELFF
>TRBJ2-2|TRBV29-1
CSVEYGGLNTGELFF
>TRBJ2-1|TRBV4-3
CASSQAIPPMGGSGSNEQFF
>TRBJ2-1|TRBV27
CASSPRAAEQFF
>TRBJ2-4|TRBV23-1
CASSQGGLGAKNIQYF
>TRBJ1-2|TRBV7-3
CASSDQPADFYGYTF
>TRBJ1-1|TRBV29-1
CSVEGPYMQAFF
>TRBJ2-1|TRBV29-1
CSVEGQAGGNEQFF
>TRBJ2-1|TRBV6-6
CASSDDRVSNNEQFF
>TRBJ2-2|TRBV7-3
CASSLPAGELFF
>TRBJ2-7|TRBV29-1
CSVGGSYEQYF
>TRBJ2-2|TRBV29-1
CSVDSSGSETGELFF
>TRBJ2-2|TRBV12-3/TRBV12-4
CASSFGAGLVEPANTGELFF
>TRBJ2-2|TRBV12-3/TRBV12-4
CATTRGTGELFF
>TRBJ1-5|TRBV30
CAWSAGLGNQPQHF
>TRBJ2-2|TRBV12-3/TRBV12-4
CASSLTPLSPGELFF
>TRBJ2-3|TRBV29-1
CSVDGLAGGRTDTQYF
>TRBJ1-2|TRBV23-1
CASSQSDMEHNYGYTF
>TRBJ2-7|TRBV20-1
CSASWDRDYEQYF
>TRBJ2-7|TRBV5-1
CASSLTSASSYEQYF
>TRBJ2-5|TRBV20-1
CSANTWSGGGEETQYF
>TRBJ2-1|TRBV29-1
CSVEGTSGGPSYNEQFF